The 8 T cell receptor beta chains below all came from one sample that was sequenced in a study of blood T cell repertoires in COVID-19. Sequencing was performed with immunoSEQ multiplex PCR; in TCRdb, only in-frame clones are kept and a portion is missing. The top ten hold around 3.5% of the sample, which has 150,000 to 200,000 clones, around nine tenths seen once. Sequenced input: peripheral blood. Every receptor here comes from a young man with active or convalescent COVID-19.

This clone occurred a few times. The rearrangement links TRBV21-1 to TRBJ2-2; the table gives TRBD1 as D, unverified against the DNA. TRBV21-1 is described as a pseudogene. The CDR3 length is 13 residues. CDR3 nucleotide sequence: TGTGCCAGCTCCCCAACATCCACCGGGGAGCTGTTTTTT. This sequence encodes CASSPTSTGELFF.

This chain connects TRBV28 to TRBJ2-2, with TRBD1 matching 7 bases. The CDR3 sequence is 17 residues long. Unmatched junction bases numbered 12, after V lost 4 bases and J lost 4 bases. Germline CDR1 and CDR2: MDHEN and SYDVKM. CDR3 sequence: CASSSLRQGVSTGELFF. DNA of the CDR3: TGTGCCAGCAGTTCCTTGAGACAGGGAGTCAGCACCGGGGAGCTGTTTTTT.

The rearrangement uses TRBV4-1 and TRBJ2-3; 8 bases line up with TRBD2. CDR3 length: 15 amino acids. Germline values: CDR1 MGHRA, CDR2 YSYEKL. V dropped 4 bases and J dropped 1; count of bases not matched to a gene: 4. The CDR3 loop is CASSPTGGRTDTQYF. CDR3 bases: TGCGCCAGCAGCCCAACGGGGGGGCGCACAGATACGCAGTATTTT.

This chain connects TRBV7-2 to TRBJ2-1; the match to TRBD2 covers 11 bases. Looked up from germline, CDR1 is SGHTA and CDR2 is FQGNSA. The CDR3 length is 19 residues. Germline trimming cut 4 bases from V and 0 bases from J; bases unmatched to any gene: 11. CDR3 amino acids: CASSSLAGGFGSSYNEQFF. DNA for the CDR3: TGTGCCAGCAGCTCTCTAGCGGGAGGCTTCGGAAGCTCCTACAATGAGCAGTTCTTC. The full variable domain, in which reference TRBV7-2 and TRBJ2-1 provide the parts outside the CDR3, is GAGVSQSPSNKVTEKGKDVELRCDPISGHTALYWYRQSLGQGLEFLIYFQGNSAPDKSGLPSDRFSAERTGGSVSTLTIQRTQQEDSAVYLCASSSLAGGFGSSYNEQFFGPGTRLTVL.

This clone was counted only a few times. The CDR3 nucleotides are TGCGCCAGCAGCCAAGAGGGACAGGGAGGGCCTAATGAAAAACTGTTTTTT. Its protein product is CASSQEGQGGPNEKLFF. The rearrangement links TRBV4-3 to TRBJ1-4; 9 bases map to TRBD1. The junction had 5 bases not matched to a gene; V was cut back by 0 bases and J by 3 bases. Germline CDR1 LGHNA, CDR2 YSLEER. The CDR3 is 17 amino acids.

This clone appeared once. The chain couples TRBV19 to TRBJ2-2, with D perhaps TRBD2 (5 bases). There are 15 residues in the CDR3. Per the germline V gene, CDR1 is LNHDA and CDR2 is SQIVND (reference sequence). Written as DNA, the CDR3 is TGTGCTGTGGGTAGGAATCTTAGGACTCCCGGGGAGCTGTTTTTT. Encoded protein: CAVGRNLRTPGELFF.

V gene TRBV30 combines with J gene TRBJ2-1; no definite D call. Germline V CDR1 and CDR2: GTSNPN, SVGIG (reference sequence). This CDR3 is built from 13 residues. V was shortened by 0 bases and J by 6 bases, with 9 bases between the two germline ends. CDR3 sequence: CAWSVVSGNEQFF. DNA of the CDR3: TGTGCCTGGAGTGTGGTTTCGGGCAATGAGCAGTTCTTC.

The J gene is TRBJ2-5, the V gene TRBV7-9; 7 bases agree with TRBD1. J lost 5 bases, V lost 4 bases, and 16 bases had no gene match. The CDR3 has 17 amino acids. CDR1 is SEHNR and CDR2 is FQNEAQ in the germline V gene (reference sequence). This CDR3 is CASSYLSGQVFQETQYF. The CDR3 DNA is TGTGCCAGCAGCTATTTGTCCGGACAGGTCTTTCAGGAGACCCAGTACTTC.